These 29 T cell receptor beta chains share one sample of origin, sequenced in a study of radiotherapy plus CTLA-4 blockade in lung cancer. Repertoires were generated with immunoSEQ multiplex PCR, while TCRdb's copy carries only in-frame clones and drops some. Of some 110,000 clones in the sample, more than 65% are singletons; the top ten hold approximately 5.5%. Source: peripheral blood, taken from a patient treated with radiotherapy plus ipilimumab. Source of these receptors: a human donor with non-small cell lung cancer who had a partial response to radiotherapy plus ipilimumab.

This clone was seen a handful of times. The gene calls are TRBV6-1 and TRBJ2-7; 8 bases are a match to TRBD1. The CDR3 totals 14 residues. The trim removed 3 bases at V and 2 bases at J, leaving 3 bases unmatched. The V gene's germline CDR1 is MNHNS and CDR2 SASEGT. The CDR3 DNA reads TGTGCCAGCAGTGACACAGGGGGTCCCTACGAGCAGTACGTC. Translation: CASSDTGGPYEQYV.

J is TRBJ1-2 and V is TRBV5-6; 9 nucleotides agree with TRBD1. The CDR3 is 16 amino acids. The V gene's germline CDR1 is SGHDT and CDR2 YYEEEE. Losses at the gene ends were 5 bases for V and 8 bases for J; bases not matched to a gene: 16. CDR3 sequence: CASSPLGAGQGGGYTF. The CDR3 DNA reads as TGTGCCAGCAGTCCGCTGGGAGCGGGACAGGGAGGGGGCTACACCTTC. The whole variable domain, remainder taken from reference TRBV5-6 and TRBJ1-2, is DAGVTQSPTHLIKTRGQQVTLRCSPKSGHDTVSWYQQALGQGPQFIFQYYEEEERQRGNFPDRFSGHQFPNYSSELNVNALLLGDSALYLCASSPLGAGQGGGYTFGSGTRLTVV.

The CDR3 is CASTTSGRTQETQYF. The CDR3 DNA is TGCGCCAGCACGACTAGCGGGAGGACCCAAGAGACCCAGTACTTC. The chain employs TRBV5-1 and TRBJ2-5, with TRBD2 matching 13 bases. J was trimmed by 1 base and V by 6 bases; bases with no gene match: 3. Germline lookup yields CDR1 SGHRS and CDR2 YFSETQ. The CDR3 has 15 residues.

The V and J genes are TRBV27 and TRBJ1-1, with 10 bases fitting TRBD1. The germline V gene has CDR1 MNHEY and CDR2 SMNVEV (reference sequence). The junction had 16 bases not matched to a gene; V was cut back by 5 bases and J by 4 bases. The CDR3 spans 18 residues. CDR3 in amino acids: CASSQTYRQGAPFTEAFF. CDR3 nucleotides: TGTGCCAGCAGTCAAACCTACCGACAGGGGGCACCGTTCACTGAAGCTTTCTTT.

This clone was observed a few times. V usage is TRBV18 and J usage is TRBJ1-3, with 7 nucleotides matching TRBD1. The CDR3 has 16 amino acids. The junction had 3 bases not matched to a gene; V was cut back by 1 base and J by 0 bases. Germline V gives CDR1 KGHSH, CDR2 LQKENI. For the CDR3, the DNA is TGTGCCAGCTCACCACAGGGGGCGAACTCTGGAAACACCATATATTTT. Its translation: CASSPQGANSGNTIYF.

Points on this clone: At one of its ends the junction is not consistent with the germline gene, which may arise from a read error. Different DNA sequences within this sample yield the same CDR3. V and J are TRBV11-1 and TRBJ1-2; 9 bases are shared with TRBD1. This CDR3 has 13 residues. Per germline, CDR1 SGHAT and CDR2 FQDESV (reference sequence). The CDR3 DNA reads TGCGCCAGCAGTCAAACAGGGGGCCTTGGCTACACCTTC. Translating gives CASSQTGGLGYTF.

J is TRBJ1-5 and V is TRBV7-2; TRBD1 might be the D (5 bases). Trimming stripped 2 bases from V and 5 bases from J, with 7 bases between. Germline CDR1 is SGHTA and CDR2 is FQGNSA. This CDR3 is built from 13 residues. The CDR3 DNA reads TGTGCCAGCAGCTTATTAGGGGATCAGCCCCAGCATTTT. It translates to CASSLLGDQPQHF. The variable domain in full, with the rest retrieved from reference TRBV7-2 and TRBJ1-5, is GAGVSQSPSNKVTEKGKDVELRCDPISGHTALYWYRQSLGQGLEFLIYFQGNSAPDKSGLPSDRFSAERTGGSVSTLTIQRTQQEDSAVYLCASSLLGDQPQHFGDGTRLSIL.

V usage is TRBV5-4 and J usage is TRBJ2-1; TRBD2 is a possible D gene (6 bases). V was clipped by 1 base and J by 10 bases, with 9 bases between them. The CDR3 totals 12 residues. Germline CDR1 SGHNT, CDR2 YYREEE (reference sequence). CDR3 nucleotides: TGTGCCAGCAGCTTGATGGCGGGGGAGCAGTTCTTC. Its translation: CASSLMAGEQFF.

CDR3 DNA: TGTGCCAGCAGTTGGGGACTTGTCACCGGGGAGCTGTTTTTT. Its translation: CASSWGLVTGELFF. The rearrangement joins TRBV27 to TRBJ2-2, with D perhaps matching TRBD2 (6 bases). Trimming stripped 4 bases from V and 4 bases from J, with 10 bases between. The CDR3 contains 14 residues. Germline V gene data show CDR1 as MNHEY and CDR2 as SMNVEV (reference sequence).

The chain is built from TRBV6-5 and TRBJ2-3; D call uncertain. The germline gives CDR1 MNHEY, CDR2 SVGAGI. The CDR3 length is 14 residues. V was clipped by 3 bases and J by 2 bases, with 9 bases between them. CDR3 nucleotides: TGTGCCAGCAGTTATGGGCAGTCCACAGATACGCAGTATTTT. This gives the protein CASSYGQSTDTQYF.

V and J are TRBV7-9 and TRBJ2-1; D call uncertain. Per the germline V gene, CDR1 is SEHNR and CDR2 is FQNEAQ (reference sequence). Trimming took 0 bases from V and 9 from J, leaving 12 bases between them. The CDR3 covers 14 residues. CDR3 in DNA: TGTGCCAGCAGCTTAGCGAGATCTTTTGGTGAGCAGTTCTTC. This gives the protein CASSLARSFGEQFF.

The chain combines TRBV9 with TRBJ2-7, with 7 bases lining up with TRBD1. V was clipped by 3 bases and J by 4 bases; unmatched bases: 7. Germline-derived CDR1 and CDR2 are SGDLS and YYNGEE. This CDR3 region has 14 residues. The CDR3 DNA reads TGTGCCAGCAGCGCCCACAGGGGTGGATACGAGCAGTACTTC. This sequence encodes CASSAHRGGYEQYF. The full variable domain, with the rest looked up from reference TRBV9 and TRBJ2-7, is DSGVTQTPKHLITATGQRVTLRCSPRSGDLSVYWYQQSLDQGLQFLIQYYNGEERAKGNILERFSAQQFPDLHSELNLSSLELGDSALYFCASSAHRGGYEQYFGPGTRLTVT.

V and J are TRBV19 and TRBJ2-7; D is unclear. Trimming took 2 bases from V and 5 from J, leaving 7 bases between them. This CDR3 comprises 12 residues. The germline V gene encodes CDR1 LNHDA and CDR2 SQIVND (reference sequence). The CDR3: CASSINSHEQYV. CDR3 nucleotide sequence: TGTGCCAGTAGTATAAACAGCCACGAGCAGTACGTC.

CDR3 region: CASSLERQGIPRGQYF. The CDR3 coding sequence is TGTGCCAGCAGCTTAGAGAGACAGGGTATCCCCAGGGGGCAGTACTTC. The chain uses TRBV11-2 and TRBJ2-7; 7 bases fit TRBD1. CDR3 length equals 16 residues. V was clipped by 0 bases and J by 9 bases; unmatched bases: 14. The V gene's germline CDR1 is SGHAT and CDR2 FQNNGV.

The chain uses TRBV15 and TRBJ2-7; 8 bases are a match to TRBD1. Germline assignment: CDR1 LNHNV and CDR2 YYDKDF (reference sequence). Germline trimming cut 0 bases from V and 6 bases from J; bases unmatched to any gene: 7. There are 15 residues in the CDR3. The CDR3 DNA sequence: TGTGCCACCAGCAGAGATAGGACAGGGCCGGGCGAGCAGTACGTC. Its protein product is CATSRDRTGPGEQYV.

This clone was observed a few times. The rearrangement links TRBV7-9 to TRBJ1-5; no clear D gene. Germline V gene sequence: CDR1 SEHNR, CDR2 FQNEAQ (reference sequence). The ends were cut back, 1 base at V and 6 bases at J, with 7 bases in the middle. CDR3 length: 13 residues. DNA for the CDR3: TGTGCCAGCAGCTTAGGAAACGGTCAGCCCCAGCATTTT. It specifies CASSLGNGQPQHF.

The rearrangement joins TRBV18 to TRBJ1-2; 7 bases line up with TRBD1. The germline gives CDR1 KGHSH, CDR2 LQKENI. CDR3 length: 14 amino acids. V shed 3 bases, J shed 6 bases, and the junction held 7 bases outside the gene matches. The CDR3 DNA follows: TGTGCCAGCTCACCGAGGGTTGGGACAGATGGCTACACCTTC. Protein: CASSPRVGTDGYTF.

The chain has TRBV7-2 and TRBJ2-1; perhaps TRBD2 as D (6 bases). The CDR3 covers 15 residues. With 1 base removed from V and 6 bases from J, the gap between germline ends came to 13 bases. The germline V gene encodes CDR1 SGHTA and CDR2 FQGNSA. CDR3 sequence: CASSLVPGVLNEQFF. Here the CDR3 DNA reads TGTGCCAGCAGCTTAGTTCCGGGAGTCCTCAATGAGCAGTTCTTC.

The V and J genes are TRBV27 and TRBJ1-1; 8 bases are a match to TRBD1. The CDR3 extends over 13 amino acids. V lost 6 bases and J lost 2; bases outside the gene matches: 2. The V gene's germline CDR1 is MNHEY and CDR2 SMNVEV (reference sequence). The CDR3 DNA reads TGTGCCAGCAGGGACAGGGAAAACACTGAAGCTTTCTTT. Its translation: CASRDRENTEAFF.

The CDR3 DNA follows: TGTGCCAGCAGCCAAGGACAGACAGAGAACTATGGCTACACCTTC. Translated: CASSQGQTENYGYTF. This chain connects TRBV4-2 to TRBJ1-2, with D perhaps matching TRBD1 (5 bases). CDR1 and CDR2 (germline): LGHNA, YNFKEQ. This CDR3 contains 15 residues. V was trimmed by 1 base and J by 2 bases, leaving 11 bases between them.

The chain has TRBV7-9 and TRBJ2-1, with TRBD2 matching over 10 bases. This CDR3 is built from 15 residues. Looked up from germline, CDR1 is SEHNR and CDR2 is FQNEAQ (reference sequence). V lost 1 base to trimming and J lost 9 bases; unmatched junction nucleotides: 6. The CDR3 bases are TGTGCCAGCAGCTTAGAGGCTAGCGGGAGCACTGAGCAGTTCTTC. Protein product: CASSLEASGSTEQFF. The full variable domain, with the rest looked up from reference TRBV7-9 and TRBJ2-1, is DTGVSQNPRHKITKRGQNVTFRCDPISEHNRLYWYRQTLGQGPEFLTYFQNEAQLEKSRLLSDRFSAERPKGSFSTLEIQRTEQGDSAMYLCASSLEASGSTEQFFGPGTRLTVL.

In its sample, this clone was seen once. CDR3 bases: TGTGCCAGCAGTTCAAACAGGGCCACGAACACCGGGGAGCTGTTTTTT. It translates to CASSSNRATNTGELFF. This rearrangement joins TRBV28 to TRBJ2-2; possible D gene TRBD1, 6 bases. This CDR3 contains 16 residues. Germline V gene data show CDR1 as MDHEN and CDR2 as SYDVKM. Trimming shortened V by 4 bases and J by 0 bases, and 12 bases separated the two germline ends.

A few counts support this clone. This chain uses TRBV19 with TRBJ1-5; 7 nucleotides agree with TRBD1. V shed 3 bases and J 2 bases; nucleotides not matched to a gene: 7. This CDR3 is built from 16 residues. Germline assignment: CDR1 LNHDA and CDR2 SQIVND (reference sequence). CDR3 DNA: TGTGCCAGTAGTATTTCGTCCGGGACAGGCAATCAGCCCCAGCATTTT. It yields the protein CASSISSGTGNQPQHF.

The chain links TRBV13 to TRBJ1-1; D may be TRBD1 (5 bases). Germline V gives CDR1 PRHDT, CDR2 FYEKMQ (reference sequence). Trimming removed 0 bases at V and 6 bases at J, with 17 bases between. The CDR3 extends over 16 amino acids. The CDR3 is CASSLGVGRGPSEAFF. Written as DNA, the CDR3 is TGTGCCAGCAGCTTAGGGGTTGGGAGGGGTCCTTCTGAAGCTTTCTTT.

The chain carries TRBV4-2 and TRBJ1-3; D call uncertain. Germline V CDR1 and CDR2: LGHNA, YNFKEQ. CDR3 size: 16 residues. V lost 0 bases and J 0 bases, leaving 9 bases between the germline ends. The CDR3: CASSQDPAGSGNTIYF. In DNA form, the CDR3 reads TGTGCCAGCAGCCAAGACCCGGCAGGCTCTGGAAACACCATATATTTT.

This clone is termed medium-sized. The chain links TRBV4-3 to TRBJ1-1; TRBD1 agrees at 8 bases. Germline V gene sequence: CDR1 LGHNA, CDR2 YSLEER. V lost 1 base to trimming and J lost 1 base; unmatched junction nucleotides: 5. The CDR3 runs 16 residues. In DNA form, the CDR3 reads TGCGCCAGCAGCCAAGTCCGAGGACAGGGGAACACTGAAGCTTTCTTT. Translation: CASSQVRGQGNTEAFF.

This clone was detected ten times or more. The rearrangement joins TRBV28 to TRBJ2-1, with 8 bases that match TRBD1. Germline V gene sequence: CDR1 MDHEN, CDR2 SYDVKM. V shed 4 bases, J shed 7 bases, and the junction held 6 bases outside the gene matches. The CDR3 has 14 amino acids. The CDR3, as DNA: TGTGCCAGCAGTTCGCCGGGACAGGCAAATGAGCAGTTCTTC. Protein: CASSSPGQANEQFF.

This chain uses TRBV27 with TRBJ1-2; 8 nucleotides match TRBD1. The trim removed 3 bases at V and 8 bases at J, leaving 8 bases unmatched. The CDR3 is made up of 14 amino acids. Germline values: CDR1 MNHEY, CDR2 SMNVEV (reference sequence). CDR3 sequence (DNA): TGTGCCAGCAGTTTCGGCAGGGGGCATCGGGGCTACACCTTC. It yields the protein CASSFGRGHRGYTF.

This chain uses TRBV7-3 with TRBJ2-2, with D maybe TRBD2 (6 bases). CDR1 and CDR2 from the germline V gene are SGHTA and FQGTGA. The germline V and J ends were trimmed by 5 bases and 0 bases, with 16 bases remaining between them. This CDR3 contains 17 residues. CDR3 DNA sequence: TGTGCCAGCAGCCTCCCTGCGCCGGGGGCGAACACCGGGGAGCTGTTTTTT. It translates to CASSLPAPGANTGELFF.